The text below deals with one T cell receptor (beta chain). Sequencing of TCR beta was performed on blood CD8+ T cells and on blood CD4+ T cells. The TEMRA cells underwent FACS enrichment, while the CD8+ and CD4+ T cells underwent negative isolation. This record comes from a study of CD8 T cells in Susac syndrome. A quantity of about 0.45 to 1 ug RNA underwent reverse transcription using random hexamers. By means of immunoSEQ multiplex PCR, TCR beta CDR3 spanning 54 Vbeta and 13 Jbeta underwent amplification. TCRdb redid the calling of the immunoSEQ multiplex PCR reads with MiXCR, one entry per CDR3 protein. The top ten clones hold around 0.08% of a sample with about 200,000 distinct CDR3 sequences, approximately 95% of them seen once. The V segment lost 6 bases and the J segment 14 bases; nucleotides outside the gene matches: 8. CDR1 and CDR2 (germline): MNHEY, SVGAGI. The CDR3 length is 12 residues.

The chain joins TRBV6-5 to TRBJ2-1; 9 bases map to TRBD1. Sequencing was done on a sample of CD4+ T cells from PBMCs. The receptor was isolated from a human donor with multiple sclerosis. CDR3 in DNA: TGTGCCAGCAGACAAATCCGGGACAGGGAGTTCTTC. Its translation is CASRQIRDREFF.